One and the same sample provided the 19 T cell receptor beta chains below, sequenced in a study of neurological immune-mediated disorders. Sample time point: longitudinal time-point 1 (baseline). From the 5' RACE reads, TCRdb called clonotypes with MiXCR, one entry per CDR3 protein. The sample carries 71,000 or so distinct CDR3 sequences, roughly 15% recorded once. The sequenced material came from PBMCs. The receptor source for this set is a female donor with HTLV-1-associated myelopathy (HAM/TSP).

This clonotype has a count of ten or more. The chain has TRBV19 and TRBJ1-6; D gene ambiguous. V was shortened by 6 bases and J by 0 bases, with 6 bases between the two germline ends. The CDR3 runs 14 residues. Per the germline V gene, CDR1 is LNHDA and CDR2 is SQIVND (reference sequence). CDR3 in DNA: TGTGCCAGTAGAACAGCCTCCTATAATTCACCCCTCCACTTT. Its protein is CASRTASYNSPLHF.

Ten or more counts support this clonotype. The chain joins TRBV12-3 or TRBV12-4 to TRBJ2-7; D tentatively reads TRBD1 or TRBD2 (7 bases each). This CDR3 has 15 amino acids. V lost 3 bases and J 6 bases, leaving 18 bases between the germline ends. This chain's CDR3 is CASSFQRQGLSEQYF. The DNA for the CDR3 is TGTGCCAGCAGTTTCCAAAGACAGGGACTAAGCGAGCAGTACTTC.

This clonotype has only one observation. This chain links TRBV14 with TRBJ2-3; D may be TRBD1 (5 bases). V lost 1 base to trimming and J lost 0 bases, with 17 bases between them. CDR1 is SGHDN, CDR2 FVKESK, per germline. The CDR3 loop spans 18 amino acids. The CDR3 DNA sequence: TGTGCCAGCAGCCAAGCCGACAGTCCCATAGCAAGCACAGATACGCAGTATTTT. Amino acid sequence: CASSQADSPIASTDTQYF.

This clonotype was counted many times. J is TRBJ2-2 and V is TRBV9; TRBD1 aligns across 8 bases. V gave up 3 bases and J gave up 1 base; unmatched junction bases: 8. Germline CDR1 reads SGDLS; CDR2 reads YYNGEE. This CDR3 is built from 17 residues. The CDR3 loop is CASSATPGTGNTGELFF. The DNA of the CDR3 is TGTGCCAGCAGCGCCACCCCCGGGACAGGGAACACCGGGGAGCTGTTTTTT.

The chain combines TRBV29-1 with TRBJ1-2; perhaps TRBD1 as D (6 bases). Trimming pared 4 bases from V and 8 bases from J, leaving 14 bases between. CDR1 is SQVTM and CDR2 is ANQGSEA in the germline V gene. This CDR3 spans 12 amino acids. In DNA form, the CDR3 reads TGCAGCGTTGGAGACGGGGGCTGGGGCTACACCTTC. Encoded protein: CSVGDGGWGYTF. Filled out from reference TRBV29-1 and TRBJ1-2, the complete variable domain reads SAVISQKPSRDICQRGTSLTIQCQVDSQVTMMFWYRQQPGQSLTLIATANQGSEATYESGFVIDKFPISRPNLTFSTLTVSNMSPEDSSIYLCSVGDGGWGYTFGSGTRLTVV.

This clonotype was counted ten times or more. The rearrangement uses TRBV5-1 and TRBJ1-5, with TRBD1 as a possible D gene (6 bases). The V end was cut by 5 bases, the J end by 7 bases, with 19 bases between. The CDR3 is 15 amino acids. Looked up from germline, CDR1 is SGHRS and CDR2 is YFSETQ. Here the CDR3 DNA reads TGCGCCAGCAGTCCGAACGGGGGGCGGGAGCAGCCCCAGCATTTT. Its protein is CASSPNGGREQPQHF. The complete variable domain, with remaining parts taken from reference TRBV5-1 and TRBJ1-5, reads KAGVTQTPRYLIKTRGQQVTLSCSPISGHRSVSWYQQTPGQGLQFLFEYFSETQRNKGNFPGRFSGRQFSNSRSEMNVSTLELGDSALYLCASSPNGGREQPQHFGDGTRLSIL.

This clonotype occurred many times. This sequence joins TRBV28 and TRBJ1-2; D may be TRBD1 (6 bases). The germline CDR1 and CDR2 sequences are MDHEN and SYDVKM. The CDR3 is 14 amino acids. V gave up 5 bases and J gave up 2 bases, with 12 bases separating them. CDR3 sequence (DNA): TGTGCCAGCAGTGGACAGACCCCCAACTATGGCTACACCTTC. Protein product: CASSGQTPNYGYTF.

This clonotype was seen many times. V gene TRBV4-1 combines with J gene TRBJ2-5; weak D call: TRBD2 (5 bases). With 0 bases removed from V and 5 bases from J, the gap between germline ends came to 7 bases. CDR1 MGHRA and CDR2 YSYEKL come from the germline V gene. The CDR3 totals 13 residues. In DNA form, the CDR3 reads TGCGCCAGCAGCCAAGAACCGGGGGAGACCCAGTACTTC. Amino acids: CASSQEPGETQYF.

The gene calls are TRBV11-2 and TRBJ2-7; perhaps TRBD1 as D (7 bases). The CDR3 consists of 15 residues. Germline V gene sequence: CDR1 SGHAT, CDR2 FQNNGV. The V gene lost 3 bases and the J gene lost 2 bases, with 14 bases spanning the gap. The DNA of the CDR3 is TGTGCCAGCAGCTTTGGATTCAGGGGGGCCTACGAGCAGTACTTC. Protein: CASSFGFRGAYEQYF.

This clonotype appeared many times. This chain joins TRBV5-1 and TRBJ2-3; D is perhaps TRBD2 (6 bases). The CDR3 is 16 residues long. Looked up from germline, CDR1 is SGHRS and CDR2 is YFSETQ. V was clipped by 1 base and J by 0 bases, with 12 bases between them. The CDR3 region is CASSLIPGSSTDTQYF. CDR3 nucleotides: TGCGCCAGCAGCTTGATTCCCGGGAGTAGCACAGATACGCAGTATTTT.

This clonotype was found many times. This chain uses TRBV15 with TRBJ2-6, with 9 positions matching TRBD1. The junction had 8 bases not matched to a gene; V was cut back by 2 bases and J by 0 bases. Germline values: CDR1 LNHNV, CDR2 YYDKDF (reference sequence). The CDR3 is 19 residues long. The CDR3 DNA follows: TGTGCCACCAGCAGAATCTCGCCGGGACAGGGCTCTGGGGCCAACGTCCTGACTTTC. It encodes CATSRISPGQGSGANVLTF.

The V gene is TRBV9, the J gene TRBJ2-1; D is possibly TRBD2 (6 bases). The CDR3 covers 13 residues. V shed 5 bases and J shed 6 bases, with 12 bases lying between them. The germline V gene has CDR1 SGDLS and CDR2 YYNGEE. CDR3 DNA sequence: TGTGCCAGCAGTTCCCTCGGGGGCAATGAGCAGTTCTTC. Its protein is CASSSLGGNEQFF.

In this sample, this clonotype turned up many times. The genes are TRBV2 and TRBJ1-1, with TRBD1 matching 8 bases. The germline V gene has CDR1 SNHLY and CDR2 FYNNEI. Germline trimming cut 6 bases from V and 6 bases from J; bases unmatched to any gene: 3. This CDR3 region has 12 residues. The CDR3 DNA follows: TGTGCCAGCAGCCAGGACAGGGCTGAAGCTTTCTTT. Encoded protein: CASSQDRAEAFF.

This clonotype has ten or more counts. The chain combines TRBV20-1 with TRBJ2-7; 9 bases are a match to TRBD1. Germline V gene lookup returns CDR1 DFQATT and CDR2 SNEGSKA (reference sequence). V shed 3 bases and J 2 bases; nucleotides not matched to a gene: 5. The CDR3 sequence is 14 residues long. CDR3 in DNA: TGCAGTGCTAGCCCGGACAGGGGAACCTACGAGCAGTACTTC. Protein product: CSASPDRGTYEQYF.

There are many counts of this clonotype. This chain joins TRBV11-2 and TRBJ2-1; 7 bases are a match to TRBD1. The germline CDR1 and CDR2 sequences are SGHAT and FQNNGV. After removal of 5 bases from V and 8 bases from J, the junction contained 12 bases not matched to a gene. The CDR3 runs 15 residues. The CDR3 DNA follows: TGTGCCAGCAGCCCACGACAGTACAGGGGCGATGAGCAGTTCTTC. This translates into CASSPRQYRGDEQFF.

In its sample, this clonotype was seen many times. V and J are TRBV10-3 and TRBJ2-5; D unresolved. Germline V gene data show CDR1 as ENHRY and CDR2 as SYGVKD. The CDR3 is made up of 14 amino acids. With 3 bases removed from V and 2 bases from J, the gap between germline ends came to 10 bases. CDR3 nucleotide sequence: TGTGCCATCAGTGACTTAAGAAGACAAGAGACCCAGTACTTC. The encoded protein is CAISDLRRQETQYF.

This clonotype was detected many times. J is TRBJ2-6 and V is TRBV28, with TRBD1 matching over 8 bases. With V trimmed by 3 bases and J by 0 bases, 7 bases remained unmatched. This CDR3 has 18 residues. Germline V gene data show CDR1 as MDHEN and CDR2 as SYDVKM. CDR3 sequence: CASSFRGTGFSGANVLTF. As DNA, the CDR3 is TGTGCCAGCAGTTTTCGCGGGACAGGATTCTCTGGGGCCAACGTCCTGACTTTC.

This clonotype has only a few counts. The V call is TRBV20-1, the J call TRBJ1-5, with TRBD1 matching over 9 bases. Germline values: CDR1 DFQATT, CDR2 SNEGSKA (reference sequence). This CDR3 contains 15 residues. The J segment lost 7 bases and the V segment lost 0 bases, leaving 7 bases of the junction unmatched. The CDR3, as DNA: TGCAGTGCTAGAGATTCTGGGACAGGGAACCAGCCCCAGCATTTT. It is translated as CSARDSGTGNQPQHF.

Ten or more counts support this clonotype. The V gene is TRBV12-3 or TRBV12-4, the J gene TRBJ2-2, with TRBD2 as a possible D gene (5 bases). V was shortened by 5 bases and J by 6 bases, with 19 bases between the two germline ends. The CDR3 is 16 residues long. In DNA, the CDR3 is TGTGCCAGCAGTCCGAAGGCCATAGACTATCCCGGGGAGCTGTTTTTT. Amino acids: CASSPKAIDYPGELFF.